This TCR beta chain comes out of a study of blood T cell repertoires in COVID-19. About the study: Spain, Italy and the United States supplied samples that represented acute and convalescent COVID-19. Sample material is recorded as cDNA or gDNA derived from T cells, B-cell-depleted T cells, or PBMCs.

Looked up from germline, CDR1 is SSHAT and CDR2 is FNYEAQ (reference sequence). The CDR3 is 14 residues long. Trimming took off 0 bases at V and 6 bases at J, with 9 bases between the two ends. Original handling: Reference gene primer amplification in the assay estimated nucleated cell counts. Assay: immunoSEQ multiplex PCR; the TCRdb copy retains only in-frame clones and omits some. That table is the source of V, J and clone size, and D and trimming were worked out from the DNA. Of over 250,000 clones listed, 75% to 90% were seen once; the top ten hold around 13%. The sequence derives from a woman aged 55-70 years with acute or convalescent COVID-19. The genes are TRBV7-7 and TRBJ2-1; TRBD2 might be the D (6 bases). The material sequenced was peripheral blood. As DNA, the CDR3 is TGTGCCAGCAGCTTAGCGGGGGGAACCAATGAGCAGTTCTTC. Translation gives CASSLAGGTNEQFF.